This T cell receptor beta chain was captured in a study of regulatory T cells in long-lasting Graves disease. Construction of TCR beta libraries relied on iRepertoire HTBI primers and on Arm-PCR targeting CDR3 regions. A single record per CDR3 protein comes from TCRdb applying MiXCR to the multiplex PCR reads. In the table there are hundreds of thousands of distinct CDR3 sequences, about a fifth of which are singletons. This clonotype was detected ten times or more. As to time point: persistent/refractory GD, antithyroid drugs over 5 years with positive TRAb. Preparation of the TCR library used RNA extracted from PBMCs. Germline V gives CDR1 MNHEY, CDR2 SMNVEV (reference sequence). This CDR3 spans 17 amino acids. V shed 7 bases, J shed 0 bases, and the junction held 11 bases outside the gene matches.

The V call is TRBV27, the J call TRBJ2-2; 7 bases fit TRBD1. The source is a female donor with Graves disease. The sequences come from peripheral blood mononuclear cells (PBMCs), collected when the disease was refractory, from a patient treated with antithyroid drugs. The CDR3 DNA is TGTGCCAGCACCCACAGGGGCTCACACCCGAACACCGGGGAGCTGTTTTTT. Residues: CASTHRGSHPNTGELFF.